This note documents a single T cell receptor (beta chain) sequence. The authors ran a second PCR of about 6 to 11 cycles using a sample-barcoded 5' primer and a J-beta primer mix. Each CDR3 protein gets one entry after TCRdb re-called the 5' RACE reads with MiXCR. The table records nearly 800,000 distinct CDR3 sequences, around 25% of them present only once. These data come from a study of blood T cells in healthy people across ages. Germline CDR1 is SGHVS and CDR2 is FNYEAQ. The CDR3 consists of 14 residues. Trimming pared 2 bases from V and 8 bases from J, leaving 10 bases between. Roughly 10 milliliters was the volume of peripheral blood drawn from each donor. The same data also went into a second study, on T cells of mothers and their children. As that study records: Donors comprised three healthy Caucasian mothers plus their six children. Input to cDNA synthesis comprised all extracted RNA, at a ratio of 1.5 ug per 15 ul.

Sequencing used blood. The chain carries TRBV7-6 and TRBJ1-6; D not resolved. This receptor was identified in a boy between 10 and 17 years old in good health. The CDR3 sequence: CASSLRARDSPLHF. Written as DNA, the CDR3 is TGTGCCAGCAGCTTACGGGCGAGGGATTCACCCCTCCACTTT.